This T cell receptor beta chain derives from a study of T cell repertoires in cytomegalovirus infection. The wider study: In public TCR beta signatures, there were indications of both CMV infection and matching HLA type.

In this sample, this clonotype turned up a few times. Its cognate antigen is unknown. A single record per CDR3 protein comes from TCRdb applying MiXCR to the reads. Here the sample spans around 49,000 distinct CDR3 sequences, about a fifth being singletons. This TCR came from a human donor in good health (CMV status not recorded). Some clones in this sample may be carry-over from other donors' samples. The source material was CD8+ T cells from cultured PBMCs, sampled from culture after CMV antigen stimulation.

The DNA of the CDR3 is TGTGCCAGCTCCCCCCCCCAGGGGGACACCGGGGAGCTGTTTTTT. Translated: CASSPPQGDTGELFF. The genes are TRBV7-6 and TRBJ2-2; 7 nucleotides line up with TRBD1. The CDR3 is 15 residues long. V was pared by 8 bases and J by 3 bases, with 9 bases of the junction left unmatched. Germline CDR1 is SGHVS and CDR2 is FNYEAQ. The full variable domain, completed using reference TRBV7-6 and TRBJ2-2, is GAGVSQSPRYKVTKRGQDVALRCDPISGHVSLYWYRQALGQGPEFLTYFNYEAQQDKSGLPNDRFSAERPEGSISTLTIQRTEQRDSAMYRCASSPPQGDTGELFFGEGSRLTVL.